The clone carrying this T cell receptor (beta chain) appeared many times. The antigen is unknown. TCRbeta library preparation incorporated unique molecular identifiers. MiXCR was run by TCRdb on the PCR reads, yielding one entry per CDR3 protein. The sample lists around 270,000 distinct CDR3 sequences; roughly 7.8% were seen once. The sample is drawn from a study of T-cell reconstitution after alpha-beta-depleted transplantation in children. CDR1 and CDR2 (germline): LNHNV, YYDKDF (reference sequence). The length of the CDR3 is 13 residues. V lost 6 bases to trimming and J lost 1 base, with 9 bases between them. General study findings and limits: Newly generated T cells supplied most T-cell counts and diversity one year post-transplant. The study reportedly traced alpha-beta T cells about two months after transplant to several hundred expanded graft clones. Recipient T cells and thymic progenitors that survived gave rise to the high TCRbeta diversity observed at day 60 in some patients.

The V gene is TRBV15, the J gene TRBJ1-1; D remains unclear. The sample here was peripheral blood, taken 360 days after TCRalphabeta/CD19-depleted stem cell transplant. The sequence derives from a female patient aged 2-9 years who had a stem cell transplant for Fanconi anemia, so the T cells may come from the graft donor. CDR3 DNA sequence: TGTGCCACCAGTAGAAAGGGGAACACTGAAGCTTTCTTT. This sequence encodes CATSRKGNTEAFF.